This TCR beta chain appears in the sequencing data of a study of blood T cell repertoires in COVID-19. The overall study: Acute and convalescent COVID-19 specimens originated in the United States, Italy and Spain.

This clone was counted a few times. CDR1 is SGHTA and CDR2 is FQGNSA in the germline V gene. The CDR3 contains 17 residues. V shed 5 bases, J shed 0 bases, and the junction held 9 bases outside the gene matches. In the original analysis: Nucleated cell number was recorded as an estimate derived from reference gene primer amplification. This table comes from immunoSEQ multiplex PCR, and its TCRdb copy is limited to in-frame clones, with some not included. For V, J and clone size, that table is used; D and trimming come from the DNA. This sample yields 60,000 to 90,000 clones, of which less than 85% are seen a single time; 22% belongs to the top ten.

The sequence came from a man in his 60s with acute or convalescent COVID-19. Sequenced: peripheral blood. V is TRBV7-2 and J is TRBJ1-4; 7 bases match TRBD1. For the CDR3, the DNA is TGTGCCAGCAGCCCTAGAGGGACAGCCACAACTAATGAAAAACTGTTTTTT. Translation: CASSPRGTATTNEKLFF.